This entry describes one T cell receptor (beta chain). Its cognate antigen is unknown. The PCR contained 60 Vbeta and 13 Jbeta primers. The repertoire was sequenced with immunoSEQ multiplex PCR; TCRdb's copy has only in-frame clones and lacks some. The table has over 85,000 clones, over 65% seen once; the top ten hold 1% to 1.5%. The data are from a study of cytomegalovirus exposure and HLA in healthy donors. Study-level background: An earlier analysis identified approximately 120 million unique TCR beta sequences in approximately 190 million T cells. Findings and caveats of the study: Sequences of the TCR beta chain were said to predict the HLA-A and HLA-B alleles of most subjects accurately.

The receptor was derived from a young woman in good health and CMV-seronegative. Source material: PBMCs.

The CDR3 DNA sequence: TGCGCCAGCAGCTTACCCAGCGGGGCCTCCTACAATGAGCAGTTCTTC. Its protein product is CASSLPSGASYNEQFF. V and J are TRBV4-1 and TRBJ2-1, with 7 bases identical to TRBD2. V shed 5 bases, J shed 0 bases, and the junction held 7 bases outside the gene matches. CDR3 length equals 16 residues. Germline-derived CDR1 and CDR2 are MGHRA and YSYEKL.